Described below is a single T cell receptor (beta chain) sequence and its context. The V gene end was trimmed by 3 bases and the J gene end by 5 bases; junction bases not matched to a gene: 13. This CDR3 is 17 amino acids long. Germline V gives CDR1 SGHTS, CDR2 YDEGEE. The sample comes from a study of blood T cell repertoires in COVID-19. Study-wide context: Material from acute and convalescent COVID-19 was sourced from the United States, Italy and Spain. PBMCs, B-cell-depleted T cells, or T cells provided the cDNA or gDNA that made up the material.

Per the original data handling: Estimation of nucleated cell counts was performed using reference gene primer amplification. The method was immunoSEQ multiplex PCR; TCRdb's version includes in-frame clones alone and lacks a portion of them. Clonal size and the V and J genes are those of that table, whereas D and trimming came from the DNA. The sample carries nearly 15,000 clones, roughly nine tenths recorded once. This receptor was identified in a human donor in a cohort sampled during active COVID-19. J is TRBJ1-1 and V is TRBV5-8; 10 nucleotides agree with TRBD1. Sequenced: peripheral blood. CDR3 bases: TGTGCCAGCAGCTCCCGACAGGGGGCGCGAGGTGGGACTGAAGCTTTCTTT. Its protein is CASSSRQGARGGTEAFF.